One and the same sample provided the 3 T cell receptor beta chains below, sequenced in a study of blood T cell repertoires in COVID-19. Produced via immunoSEQ multiplex PCR; TCRdb's table is partial and in-frame only. The sample yields 250,000 to 300,000 clones, around nine tenths seen once. Sequencing was carried out using peripheral blood. These receptors came from a woman under 40 with COVID-19, enrolled during active disease.

This chain connects TRBV18 to TRBJ1-1; perhaps TRBD1 as D (5 bases). Per the germline V gene, CDR1 is KGHSH and CDR2 is LQKENI. CDR3 size: 15 residues. Trimming took 0 bases from V and 1 from J, leaving 9 bases between them. Written as DNA, the CDR3 is TGTGCCAGCTCACCACCGGTAGGGGCGAACACTGAAGCTTTCTTT. Translating it yields CASSPPVGANTEAFF.

The chain joins TRBV4-3 to TRBJ1-2, with TRBD1 matching over 7 bases. J was trimmed by 7 bases and V by 1 base; bases with no gene match: 6. CDR1 and CDR2 from the germline V gene are LGHNA and YSLEER. The CDR3 length is 14 residues. In DNA form, the CDR3 reads TGCGCCAGCAGCCAAGTTCGACAGGGAGGTGGCTACACCTTC. It translates to CASSQVRQGGGYTF.

The V gene is TRBV5-6, the J gene TRBJ2-3; 7 nucleotides match TRBD1. The CDR3 is 17 residues long. J lost 5 bases, V lost 2 bases, and 14 bases had no gene match. Germline V gene lookup returns CDR1 SGHDT and CDR2 YYEEEE. The CDR3 protein is CASSFLSVEGAGDTQYF. The CDR3 DNA follows: TGTGCCAGCAGCTTTCTGTCTGTCGAGGGGGCAGGAGATACGCAGTATTTT.